This T cell receptor (beta chain) originates from a study of T cell changes during pregnancy in multiple sclerosis (dated by TCRdb to the late 2010s). In terms of the full investigation: Changes in the T cell repertoire over the course of pregnancy were examined in this study in women with multiple sclerosis.

Of note for this clone: Its antigen is not yet known. No base quality information exists; no much larger clone differs at one position.

Library generation was performed with the immunoSEQ multiplex PCR assay. What TCRdb holds here is the immuneACCESS table cut down to in-frame rearrangements. Part of the clones is not present; checked against another copy, under half of the missing clones reflect an unresolved V gene, and the others are unexplained. Present in this sample are tens of thousands of clones, approximately 89% of which were seen just once. The ten most abundant clones make up 0.85% to 0.95% of the sample. V drops 1 base and J drops 4 bases, leaving 13 bases in between. The germline V gene gives CDR1 as MNHNS and CDR2 as SASEGT. The CDR3 has 16 amino acids, counting the end cysteine and phenylalanine. Kept here is only the CDR3 DNA, which spans 48 bases and is read in frame from base 1.

The specimen comprised peripheral blood, sampled before pregnancy. The sequence is built from TRBV6-1 and TRBJ1-4; possibly the D gene is TRBD1, per 5 matching bases. The sequence came from a female donor with multiple sclerosis, enrolled in a pregnancy study. The nucleotides are TGTGCCAGCAGTGAAGGCTCGACAGCGTATAATGAAAAACTGTTTTTT. This is translated as CASSEGSTAYNEKLFF.